Below are 17 T cell receptor beta chains sequenced from a single sample in a study of regulatory T cells in long-lasting Graves disease. Specified time point: newly diagnosed GD, antithyroid drugs for less than 3 months. With RNA extracted from PBMCs as input, the TCR library was made. For TCR beta, libraries came from iRepertoire HTBI primers and Arm-PCR of CDR3 regions. TCRdb independently ran MiXCR on the multiplex PCR reads; one entry per CDR3 protein. The data contain under 450,000 distinct CDR3 sequences, 15% to 20% of them singletons. These data were also reused for a study on T cells in Graves' hyperthyroidism and ophthalmopathy.

The source was peripheral blood mononuclear cells (PBMCs), collected at new diagnosis, from a patient treated with antithyroid drugs. The receptors shown here come from a woman aged 18-35 years with Graves disease.

This chain uses TRBV7-3 with TRBJ2-7, with a weak D call TRBD1 (6 bases). Trimming cost V 0 bases and J 4 bases, with 13 bases left between them. Germline-derived CDR1 and CDR2 are SGHTA and FQGTGA. The CDR3 covers 15 residues. The CDR3 here is CASSLTWQGRYEQYF. The CDR3 DNA is TGTGCCAGCAGCTTAACGTGGCAGGGGAGATACGAGCAGTACTTC.

This clonotype showed up many times. The V and J genes are TRBV28 and TRBJ2-5; the D call may be TRBD1 or TRBD2 (5 bases each). The germline V gene encodes CDR1 MDHEN and CDR2 SYDVKM. Between the trimmed V and J ends, which lost 2 bases and 9 bases, there was a span of 13 bases. The CDR3 is 13 residues long. The CDR3 nucleotides read TGTGCCAGCAGTTTAAGAGTCCTGGGGGCCCAGTACTTC. This encodes CASSLRVLGAQYF.

At least ten counts were recorded for this clonotype. The chain carries TRBV6-2 or TRBV6-3 and TRBJ2-6; D is undetermined. CDR3 length: 14 amino acids. V lost 5 bases, J lost 0 bases, and 5 bases lay in between. Germline loops: CDR1 MNHEY, CDR2 SVGEGT. The CDR3 here is CASSESSGANVLTF. For the CDR3, the DNA is TGTGCCAGCAGTGAATCCTCTGGGGCCAACGTCCTGACTTTC.

This clonotype was counted at least ten times. V gene TRBV7-9 combines with J gene TRBJ1-2; D remains ambiguous. In germline, CDR1 is SEHNR, CDR2 FQNEAQ (reference sequence). V lost 2 bases and J lost 2, with 6 bases in between. This CDR3 has 13 amino acids. The CDR3, as DNA: TGTGCCAGCAGCTTACCGGCGAACTATGGCTACACCTTC. It encodes CASSLPANYGYTF.

V is TRBV5-1 and J is TRBJ1-2; 8 bases are a match to TRBD1. Trimming at V came to 0 bases and at J to 5 bases, leaving 9 bases not matched to a gene. Germline CDR1 and CDR2: SGHRS and YFSETQ. This CDR3 spans 16 amino acids. The CDR3 DNA sequence: TGCGCCAGCAGCTTGGATCTCGACAGGGGAGAGTATGGCTACACCTTC. Its translation is CASSLDLDRGEYGYTF.

CDR3 region: CSVVWTGSLADTIYF. For the CDR3, the DNA is TGCAGCGTTGTATGGACAGGGAGTCTGGCGGACACCATATATTTT. The genes are TRBV29-1 and TRBJ1-3, with 8 nucleotides matching TRBD1. V lost 4 bases and J lost 8; bases outside the gene matches: 13. Germline CDR1 SQVTM, CDR2 ANQGSEA. The CDR3 contains 15 residues.

This clonotype was counted at least ten times. In nucleotides, the CDR3 is TGTGCCAGCAGCCAAGGGGGAGGCTTTCCAGATACGCAGTATTTT. This encodes CASSQGGGFPDTQYF. This rearrangement joins TRBV3-1 to TRBJ2-3, with D possibly matching TRBD2 (6 bases). Germline CDR1 reads LGHDT; CDR2 reads YNNKEL (reference sequence). The CDR3 is 15 amino acids. Trimming took off 1 base at V and 4 bases at J, with 12 bases between the two ends.

This clonotype was seen ten or more times. The chain couples TRBV11-2 to TRBJ2-5, with a possible D match to TRBD2 (6 bases). Germline V CDR1 and CDR2: SGHAT, FQNNGV. The CDR3 spans 13 residues. The ends were cut back, 6 bases at V and 5 bases at J, with 13 bases in the middle. The CDR3 DNA reads TGTGCCAGCAGTCTCGGGAGACAGGAGACCCAGTACTTC. Protein: CASSLGRQETQYF.

The chain couples TRBV10-3 to TRBJ2-3, with D unclear. Deletions cut 4 bases from V and 2 bases from J, with 16 bases between. Germline V gene sequence: CDR1 ENHRY, CDR2 SYGVKD. CDR3 length equals 16 residues. The CDR3 bases are TGTGCCATCAGTGTTGCAGCCTTTAGATTCACAGATACGCAGTATTTT. Translation: CAISVAAFRFTDTQYF.

The table lists this clonotype with many counts. The V gene is TRBV3-1, the J gene TRBJ2-7; TRBD1 matches 12 bases. The CDR3 has 17 amino acids. Trimming removed 4 bases from V and 4 bases from J; junction bases left unmatched: 11. CDR1 and CDR2 (germline): LGHDT, YNNKEL (reference sequence). The CDR3 DNA reads as TGTGCCAGCAGCCGTAGAGGTCAGGGACAGGGGGCTTACGAGCAGTACTTC. Protein sequence: CASSRRGQGQGAYEQYF.

In this sample, this clonotype turned up many times. The chain has TRBV28 and TRBJ1-2; the D is unclear. V shed 6 bases and J shed 2 bases, with 13 bases lying between them. Per the germline V gene, CDR1 is MDHEN and CDR2 is SYDVKM. The CDR3 spans 14 residues. The CDR3 DNA reads TGTGCCAGCAGCCGAGCAAGGAGAAACTATGGCTACACCTTC. This encodes CASSRARRNYGYTF.

In its sample, this clonotype was seen many times. CDR3 amino acids: CASSLGPKNTEAFF. The DNA for the CDR3 is TGTGCCAGCAGTTTAGGGCCCAAGAACACTGAAGCTTTCTTT. V gene TRBV28 combines with J gene TRBJ1-1, with D uncertain. With 2 bases removed from V and 1 base from J, the gap between germline ends came to 8 bases. CDR3 length: 14 residues. Germline CDR1 and CDR2: MDHEN and SYDVKM.

V usage is TRBV7-2 and J usage is TRBJ1-1; a weak D match, TRBD1 (5 bases). With 7 bases removed from V and 7 bases from J, the gap between germline ends came to 22 bases. The CDR3 runs to 15 residues. Germline V lookup: CDR1 SGHTA, CDR2 FQGNSA. The CDR3 coding sequence is TGTGCCAGCAACTACCGGGCCCCACTAGACAGTGAAGCTTTCTTT. It is translated as CASNYRAPLDSEAFF.

This clonotype was counted between two and nine times. The rearrangement joins TRBV5-4 to TRBJ1-2, with D perhaps matching TRBD1 (5 bases). From germline, CDR1 is SGHNT and CDR2 YYREEE (reference sequence). The CDR3 totals 18 residues. V lost 3 bases to trimming and J lost 0 bases, with 21 bases between them. The CDR3 DNA is TGTGCCAGCAGCTCGACACTCGGGGGTTCGTCAGCTAACTATGGCTACACCTTC. It is translated as CASSSTLGGSSANYGYTF.

This clonotype was found many times. The rearrangement uses TRBV20-1 and TRBJ1-2; maybe TRBD1 (5 bases). Trimming took 1 base from V and 2 from J, leaving 5 bases between them. Germline CDR1 DFQATT, CDR2 SNEGSKA (reference sequence). The CDR3 consists of 12 residues. The CDR3: CSARAGNYGYTF. The CDR3 DNA reads as TGCAGTGCTAGAGCAGGGAACTATGGCTACACCTTC.

This clonotype was picked up many times. The chain links TRBV7-2 to TRBJ2-7, with D perhaps being TRBD1 or TRBD2 (5 bases each). There are 16 residues in the CDR3. CDR1 and CDR2 from the germline V gene are SGHTA and FQGNSA. Trimming shortened V by 5 bases and J by 0 bases, and 17 bases separated the two germline ends. This CDR3 is CASSPRSGRTSYEQYF. The CDR3, as DNA: TGTGCCAGCAGCCCGAGATCGGGACGGACCTCCTACGAGCAGTACTTC. Supplemented by reference TRBV7-2 and TRBJ2-7, the full variable domain reads GAGVSQSPSNKVTEKGKDVELRCDPISGHTALYWYRQSLGQGLEFLIYFQGNSAPDKSGLPSDRFSAERTGGSVSTLTIQRTQQEDSAVYLCASSPRSGRTSYEQYFGPGTRLTVT.

This clonotype came up many times. V gene TRBV2 combines with J gene TRBJ2-7; 8 bases are shared with TRBD2. The CDR3 sequence is 13 residues long. CDR1 SNHLY and CDR2 FYNNEI come from the germline V gene. Germline trimming cut 7 bases from V and 3 bases from J; bases unmatched to any gene: 5. The DNA of the CDR3 is TGTGCCAGCACTGCCAGCGGGGGCTACGAGCAGTACTTC. Translated, it gives CASTASGGYEQYF. The variable domain in full, with the rest retrieved from reference TRBV2 and TRBJ2-7, is EPEVTQTPSHQVTQMGQEVILRCVPISNHLYFYWYRQILGQKVEFLVSFYNNEISEKSEIFDDQFSVERPDGSNFTLKIRSTKLEDSAMYFCASTASGGYEQYFGPGTRLTVT.